The 28 T cell receptor beta chains in this list originate from one sample, sequenced in a study of control samples from healthy donors and cancer patients. The table came from immunoSEQ multiplex PCR; TCRdb's copy has only in-frame clones and leaves some out. The profile shows around 130,000 clones, under 90% of them singletons. The specimen was PBMCs. These receptors were taken from a man in his fifties or sixties with head and neck cancer.

The chain has TRBV11-2 and TRBJ2-7; 8 bases agree with TRBD2. Germline loops: CDR1 SGHAT, CDR2 FQNNGV. After removal of 5 bases from V and 7 bases from J, the junction contained 7 bases not matched to a gene. The CDR3 has 13 residues. In DNA form, the CDR3 reads TGTGCCAGCAGCCCACGACTAGCGTGGGAGCAGTACTTC. This gives the protein CASSPRLAWEQYF.

V usage is TRBV3-1 (or the pseudogene TRBV3-2) and J usage is TRBJ2-1, with D tentatively TRBD2 (6 bases). The CDR3 length is 14 residues. The V gene's germline CDR1 is LGHDT and CDR2 YNNKEL (reference sequence). The V and J ends lost 1 base and 6 bases respectively, with 10 bases between them. The CDR3 region is CASSQGLVGNEQFF. CDR3 sequence (DNA): TGTGCCAGCAGCCAAGGACTAGTCGGCAATGAGCAGTTCTTC.

The chain has TRBV11-3 and TRBJ2-1, with 11 bases matching TRBD2. CDR1 SGHNT and CDR2 YENEEA come from the germline V gene. This CDR3 is 17 amino acids long. V lost 5 bases and J lost 5; bases outside the gene matches: 11. CDR3 sequence (DNA): TGTGCCAGCAGCGCACCCGCACTAGCGGGGGCCGACAATGAGCAGTTCTTC. As protein: CASSAPALAGADNEQFF. The full variable domain, its missing parts supplied by reference TRBV11-3 and TRBJ2-1, is EAGVVQSPRYKIIEKKQPVAFWCNPISGHNTLYWYLQNLGQGPELLIRYENEEAVDDSQLPKDRFSAERLKGVDSTLKIQPAELGDSAVYLCASSAPALAGADNEQFFGPGTRLTVL.

This chain connects TRBV14 to TRBJ1-1, with no clear D. The length of the CDR3 is 13 residues. V was clipped by 1 base and J by 4 bases, with 7 bases between them. Germline loops: CDR1 SGHDN, CDR2 FVKESK. CDR3 in amino acids: CASSQAGTTEAFF. The CDR3 DNA sequence: TGTGCCAGCAGCCAAGCGGGTACCACTGAAGCTTTCTTT.

This sequence joins TRBV6-5 and TRBJ2-3, with a tentative D call TRBD2 (7 bases). CDR3 size: 15 residues. CDR1 and CDR2 (germline): MNHEY, SVGAGI. Trimming removed 2 bases at V and 3 bases at J, with 12 bases between. The CDR3 is CASSYEGGVTDTQYF. CDR3 DNA sequence: TGTGCCAGCAGTTACGAGGGGGGGGTGACAGATACGCAGTATTTT.

The chain is built from TRBV19 and TRBJ1-5; D not resolved. This CDR3 is built from 13 residues. In germline, CDR1 is LNHDA, CDR2 SQIVND (reference sequence). Trimming cost V 2 bases and J 7 bases, with 9 bases left between them. CDR3 DNA: TGTGCCAGTAGTATATCGGTAAGCCAGCCCCAGCATTTT. Amino acid sequence: CASSISVSQPQHF.

This clone came up once. The chain employs TRBV14 and TRBJ1-4; tentative D call: TRBD1 (6 bases). Trimming took off 1 base at V and 5 bases at J, with 17 bases between the two ends. The germline gives CDR1 SGHDN, CDR2 FVKESK. The CDR3 is 17 residues long. CDR3 protein: CASSQAVPGHINEKLFF. In nucleotides, the CDR3 is TGTGCCAGCAGCCAAGCTGTGCCGGGACACATAAATGAAAAACTGTTTTTT.

The chain recombines TRBV27 with TRBJ1-6, with 9 bases matching TRBD1. Germline lookup yields CDR1 MNHEY and CDR2 SMNVEV (reference sequence). The CDR3 loop spans 14 amino acids. With 6 bases clipped from V and 9 bases from J, the junction kept 6 bases outside the gene matches. The chain's CDR3 is CASRPGQGSSPLHF. CDR3 bases: TGTGCCAGCAGACCCGGACAGGGGAGTTCACCCCTCCACTTT.

The rearrangement joins TRBV11-2 to TRBJ1-4, with TRBD1 as a possible D gene (5 bases). Between the trimmed V and J ends, which lost 5 bases and 3 bases, there was a span of 13 bases. Germline values: CDR1 SGHAT, CDR2 FQNNGV. The CDR3 contains 15 residues. The DNA of the CDR3 is TGTGCCAGCAGCCTGACAGTAATAGCTAATGAAAAACTGTTTTTT. It is translated as CASSLTVIANEKLFF.

The gene calls are TRBV6-5 and TRBJ2-5; TRBD1 agrees at 7 bases. The V segment lost 3 bases and the J segment 5 bases; nucleotides outside the gene matches: 12. The germline CDR1 and CDR2 sequences are MNHEY and SVGAGI. The CDR3 is made up of 16 amino acids. CDR3 in DNA: TGTGCCAGCAGTTATTGGAGCGGACAGGAGATGGAGACCCAGTACTTC. Encoded protein: CASSYWSGQEMETQYF.

The rearrangement joins TRBV27 to TRBJ2-7; D not resolved. CDR1 and CDR2 (germline): MNHEY, SMNVEV (reference sequence). V lost 7 bases, J lost 2 bases, and 18 bases lay in between. The CDR3 contains 15 residues. CDR3 region: CASKKSQRPPYEQYF. DNA of the CDR3: TGTGCCAGCAAGAAGTCCCAGCGTCCACCCTACGAGCAGTACTTC.

The CDR3 here is CASSPLEFAETQYF. Here the CDR3 DNA reads TGTGCCAGCAGCCCCCTCGAGTTCGCGGAGACCCAGTACTTC. This chain joins TRBV7-9 and TRBJ2-5; D remains unclear. The germline V gene has CDR1 SEHNR and CDR2 FQNEAQ (reference sequence). The CDR3 is 14 amino acids. Trimming took off 5 bases at V and 5 bases at J, with 15 bases between the two ends.

This clone showed up just once. The rearrangement links TRBV6-5 to TRBJ1-1, with 8 bases matching TRBD1. CDR1 and CDR2 (germline): MNHEY, SVGAGI. There are 14 residues in the CDR3. V lost 6 bases and J lost 1; bases outside the gene matches: 4. The CDR3 sequence: CASRLDRENTEAFF. As DNA, the CDR3 is TGTGCCAGCAGATTGGACAGGGAGAACACTGAAGCTTTCTTT.

The rearrangement links TRBV15 to TRBJ1-3; no definite D call. Germline CDR1 and CDR2: LNHNV and YYDKDF (reference sequence). The ends were cut back, 5 bases at V and 0 bases at J, with 5 bases in the middle. The CDR3 covers 13 residues. The CDR3 sequence is CATSVTSGNTIYF. CDR3 sequence (DNA): TGTGCCACCAGCGTGACCTCTGGAAACACCATATATTTT.

The chain is built from TRBV3-1 (or the pseudogene TRBV3-2) and TRBJ2-1; 10 nucleotides agree with TRBD1. The length of the CDR3 is 12 residues. Germline-derived CDR1 and CDR2 are LGHDT and YNNKEL (reference sequence). V was pared by 8 bases and J by 10 bases, with 5 bases of the junction left unmatched. The CDR3 here is CASRGTGDEQFF. The CDR3 coding sequence is TGTGCCAGCCGAGGGACAGGGGACGAGCAGTTCTTC.

The gene calls are TRBV5-4 and TRBJ2-7; D uncertain. CDR3 length: 12 amino acids. Per germline, CDR1 SGHNT and CDR2 YYREEE (reference sequence). Trimming pared 4 bases from V and 1 base from J, leaving 6 bases between. CDR3 nucleotide sequence: TGTGCCAGCAGCCTGCTGTCCTACGAGCAGTACTTC. Translated: CASSLLSYEQYF.

The V gene is TRBV19, the J gene TRBJ2-7, with D tentatively TRBD2 (6 bases). CDR1 and CDR2 (germline): LNHDA, SQIVND (reference sequence). The CDR3 length is 17 residues. Deletions cut 0 bases from V and 3 bases from J, with 18 bases between. CDR3 DNA: TGTGCCAGTAGTATAGATCTAAGTTGGGACTTGGGCTACGAGCAGTACTTC. Its translation: CASSIDLSWDLGYEQYF. Looking up the rest from reference TRBV19 and TRBJ2-7 gives the full variable domain: DGGITQSPKYLFRKEGQNVTLSCEQNLNHDAMYWYRQDPGQGLRLIYYSQIVNDFQKGDIAEGYSVSREKKESFPLTVTSAQKNPTAFYLCASSIDLSWDLGYEQYFGPGTRLTVT.

The rearrangement uses TRBV28 and TRBJ1-1; D is unresolved. From germline, CDR1 is MDHEN and CDR2 SYDVKM. The CDR3 is 12 amino acids. V shed 3 bases and J shed 3 bases, with 5 bases lying between them. Written as DNA, the CDR3 is TGTGCCAGCAGTTTGAGTGACACTGAAGCTTTCTTT. Its translation: CASSLSDTEAFF.

The rearrangement links TRBV5-1 to TRBJ2-1; possible D gene TRBD1, 6 bases. V lost 1 base and J 8 bases, leaving 19 bases between the germline ends. Germline CDR1 reads SGHRS; CDR2 reads YFSETQ. There are 16 residues in the CDR3. The CDR3 DNA reads TGCGCCAGCAGCTTGTGGGATTTTGGGTCAGGGGATGAGCAGTTCTTC. Protein sequence: CASSLWDFGSGDEQFF.

This chain uses TRBV2 with TRBJ2-1; no clear D gene. Germline V gene data show CDR1 as SNHLY and CDR2 as FYNNEI. V was pared by 2 bases and J by 8 bases, with 7 bases between. The CDR3 has 12 residues. The CDR3 loop reads CASSELGDEQFF. The DNA for the CDR3 is TGTGCCAGCAGTGAACTTGGCGATGAGCAGTTCTTC. Filled out from reference TRBV2 and TRBJ2-1, the complete variable domain reads EPEVTQTPSHQVTQMGQEVILRCVPISNHLYFYWYRQILGQKVEFLVSFYNNEISEKSEIFDDQFSVERPDGSNFTLKIRSTKLEDSAMYFCASSELGDEQFFGPGTRLTVL.

This chain connects TRBV18 to TRBJ1-1; D call uncertain. V was pared by 6 bases and J by 3 bases, with 11 bases between. The CDR3 covers 13 residues. Per the germline V gene, CDR1 is KGHSH and CDR2 is LQKENI. This chain's CDR3 is CASSPAADTEAFF. In DNA, the CDR3 is TGTGCCAGCTCGCCGGCGGCGGACACTGAAGCTTTCTTT. Using reference TRBV18 and TRBJ1-1 for the parts outside the CDR3, the full variable domain is NAGVMQNPRHLVRRRGQEARLRCSPMKGHSHVYWYRQLPEEGLKFMVYLQKENIIDESGMPKERFSAEFPKEGPSILRIQQVVRGDSAAYFCASSPAADTEAFFGQGTRLTVV.

This sequence joins TRBV18 and TRBJ1-4; D call uncertain. The CDR3 covers 15 residues. Per germline, CDR1 KGHSH and CDR2 LQKENI. Between the trimmed V and J ends, which lost 5 bases and 0 bases, there was a span of 10 bases. CDR3 protein: CASSSLKSTNEKLFF. DNA of the CDR3: TGTGCCAGCTCATCACTCAAGTCAACTAATGAAAAACTGTTTTTT.

This clone was observed once. The V gene is TRBV6-1, the J gene TRBJ1-2; weak D call: TRBD1 (5 bases). The V end was cut by 4 bases, the J end by 6 bases, with 21 bases between. The germline V gene has CDR1 MNHNS and CDR2 SASEGT. This CDR3 region has 16 residues. The CDR3 reads CASSARAGGDPNGYTF. The CDR3 DNA sequence: TGTGCCAGCAGTGCGAGGGCAGGTGGGGACCCAAATGGCTACACCTTC.

This chain uses TRBV5-1 with TRBJ1-2; D is unclear. Germline V gene data show CDR1 as SGHRS and CDR2 as YFSETQ. The CDR3 loop spans 14 amino acids. Trimming stripped 0 bases from V and 0 bases from J, with 6 bases between. This CDR3 is CASSLGETNYGYTF. CDR3 nucleotides: TGCGCCAGCAGCTTGGGAGAGACTAACTATGGCTACACCTTC.

The rearrangement links TRBV19 to TRBJ2-7; TRBD2 is a possible D gene (6 bases). This CDR3 spans 15 amino acids. Trimming stripped 5 bases from V and 0 bases from J, with 14 bases between. Germline CDR1 LNHDA, CDR2 SQIVND (reference sequence). DNA of the CDR3: TGTGCCAGTAGTTGGGGTCCTAGCGACTCCTACGAGCAGTACTTC. This codes for CASSWGPSDSYEQYF.

The chain employs TRBV18 and TRBJ2-3; 7 nucleotides agree with TRBD2. This CDR3 comprises 15 residues. Germline assignment: CDR1 KGHSH and CDR2 LQKENI. The junction had 5 bases not matched to a gene; V was cut back by 5 bases and J by 0 bases. The CDR3 sequence is CASSVFSGSTDTQYF. The CDR3 bases are TGTGCCAGCTCAGTCTTTAGCGGGAGCACAGATACGCAGTATTTT.

J is TRBJ2-1 and V is TRBV9; TRBD1 matches 7 bases. After removal of 0 bases from V and 2 bases from J, the junction contained 11 bases not matched to a gene. The CDR3 has 18 amino acids. CDR1 is SGDLS and CDR2 is YYNGEE in the germline V gene. DNA for the CDR3: TGTGCCAGCAGCGTAGAAGGTTCCGGGACAGTCCCCTACAATGAGCAGTTCTTC. This translates into CASSVEGSGTVPYNEQFF.

The J gene is TRBJ2-7, the V gene TRBV27, with a weak D call TRBD1 (5 bases). Trimming left V 3 bases short and J 1 base short, with 10 bases between. Germline V gives CDR1 MNHEY, CDR2 SMNVEV (reference sequence). This CDR3 comprises 14 residues. The CDR3 spells CASSFVGPSYEQYF. In DNA, the CDR3 is TGTGCCAGCAGTTTCGTGGGGCCGTCCTACGAGCAGTACTTC.